Reported below is one T cell receptor (beta chain). The sample originates from a study of control samples from healthy donors and cancer patients. This table comes from immunoSEQ multiplex PCR, and its TCRdb copy is limited to in-frame clones, with some not included. This table has more than 85,000 clones, 75% to 90% appearing once. This CDR3 is built from 15 residues. The ends lost 8 bases at V and 1 base at J; junction bases unmatched: 9. Per germline, CDR1 SGHTA and CDR2 FQGNSA. This TCR derives from a woman in her forties or fifties in good health. The sequencing sample was made of blood. The J gene is TRBJ2-3, the V gene TRBV7-2; 7 nucleotides match TRBD2. DNA for the CDR3: TGTGCCAGCCATACCGGACTAGTTGGCACAGATACGCAGTATTTT. This gives the protein CASHTGLVGTDTQYF.